The 24 T cell receptor beta chains reported below all come from one sample, sequenced in a study of blood T cell repertoires in COVID-19. Here immunoSEQ multiplex PCR was the method, and the copy in TCRdb shows in-frame clones only, minus some. The sample lists under 60,000 clones, around four fifths occurring once. Sequenced input: peripheral blood. These receptors all come from a man aged 25 to 40 with COVID-19, enrolled during active disease.

The chain employs TRBV28 and TRBJ1-2; weak D call: TRBD1 (5 bases). The CDR3 has 13 amino acids. CDR1 is MDHEN and CDR2 is SYDVKM in the germline V gene. V shed 3 bases and J shed 2 bases, with 7 bases lying between them. CDR3 residues: CASSLGGNYGYTF. CDR3 DNA: TGTGCCAGCAGTTTGGGGGGGAACTATGGCTACACCTTC.

The chain uses TRBV15 and TRBJ2-7; 10 bases match TRBD1. The V gene end was trimmed by 4 bases and the J gene end by 7 bases; junction bases not matched to a gene: 7. The CDR3 loop spans 14 amino acids. Germline V gene data show CDR1 as LNHNV and CDR2 as YYDKDF (reference sequence). Written as DNA, the CDR3 is TGTGCCACCAGCACCCGGACAGGGGGAGATGAGCAGTACTTC. This encodes CATSTRTGGDEQYF.

The chain carries TRBV2 and TRBJ2-7; D possibly corresponds to TRBD2 (6 bases). The CDR3 extends over 13 amino acids. The V gene's germline CDR1 is SNHLY and CDR2 FYNNEI. V was cut by 9 bases and J by 6 bases, with 18 bases left in between. The CDR3 sequence: CASGRVGGGEQYF. The DNA of the CDR3 is TGTGCCAGTGGTCGGGTCGGGGGAGGCGAGCAGTACTTC.

The chain joins TRBV10-3 to TRBJ2-1; possibly TRBD2 for D (9 bases). The V end lost 8 bases, the J end lost 0 bases, and 26 bases lay between the germline ends. Germline V gene sequence: CDR1 ENHRY, CDR2 SYGVKD. This CDR3 is 19 amino acids long. The CDR3 nucleotides are TGTGCCATCGGCGACAGGGGAGCGGGAGGTAAAAGCTCCTACAATGAGCAGTTCTTC. It yields the protein CAIGDRGAGGKSSYNEQFF.

The genes are TRBV6-1 and TRBJ2-7; TRBD2 agrees at 11 bases. The CDR3 totals 15 residues. Germline V lookup: CDR1 MNHNS, CDR2 SASEGT. V trimming: 4 bases; J trimming: 3 bases; junction bases outside the gene matches: 5. CDR3 bases: TGTGCCAGCAGTGGGGGACTAGCGGCGCTCTACGAGCAGTACTTC. It yields the protein CASSGGLAALYEQYF.

The rearrangement links TRBV2 to TRBJ1-1, with D possibly being TRBD1 (5 bases). The CDR3 is made up of 11 amino acids. Germline V gives CDR1 SNHLY, CDR2 FYNNEI. V gave up 8 bases and J gave up 4 bases, with 8 bases separating them. CDR3 DNA sequence: TGTGCCAGCTTCGGGGGCACTGAAGCTTTCTTT. This codes for CASFGGTEAFF.

The chain uses TRBV4-2 and TRBJ2-1; TRBD2 agrees at 7 bases. The CDR3 is 16 residues long. Germline-derived CDR1 and CDR2 are LGHNA and YNFKEQ. The V gene end was trimmed by 1 base and the J gene end by 6 bases; junction bases not matched to a gene: 9. CDR3 bases: TGTGCCAGCAGCCAAGCCCTAGCGGACCCCTCCAATGAGCAGTTCTTC. This gives the protein CASSQALADPSNEQFF.

This chain links TRBV6-5 with TRBJ2-1; 8 nucleotides align to TRBD1. The junction had 6 bases not matched to a gene; V was cut back by 2 bases and J by 6 bases. The CDR3 has 15 residues. Germline CDR1 reads MNHEY; CDR2 reads SVGAGI. The CDR3 sequence is CASSYRAGGFNEQFF. CDR3 DNA sequence: TGTGCCAGCAGTTACCGGGCAGGGGGCTTCAATGAGCAGTTCTTC.

This clone has only a few counts. The CDR3 region has the DNA TGTGCCAGCAGCTTAGATCTCGGTAGCGGGAACACCGGGGAGCTGTTTTTT. Translation gives CASSLDLGSGNTGELFF. The chain joins TRBV11-3 to TRBJ2-2; a possible D gene is TRBD2 (6 bases). V gave up 0 bases and J gave up 1 base, with 12 bases separating them. This CDR3 contains 17 residues. Germline V gives CDR1 SGHNT, CDR2 YENEEA. Supplemented by reference TRBV11-3 and TRBJ2-2, the full variable domain reads EAGVVQSPRYKIIEKKQPVAFWCNPISGHNTLYWYLQNLGQGPELLIRYENEEAVDDSQLPKDRFSAERLKGVDSTLKIQPAELGDSAVYLCASSLDLGSGNTGELFFGEGSRLTVL.

The CDR3 nucleotides are TGTGCCAGCAGCTGGGCGGGGCAGATAAAAAAGTATAGCAATCAGCCCCAGCATTTT. It yields the protein CASSWAGQIKKYSNQPQHF. The V gene is TRBV11-3, the J gene TRBJ1-5, with D possibly TRBD1 on 5 matching bases. Trimming pared 4 bases from V and 0 bases from J, leaving 22 bases between. Germline CDR1 is SGHNT and CDR2 is YENEEA. This CDR3 region has 19 residues.

As DNA, the CDR3 is TGCAGCGTTGGGGCTTCATATGGCTACACCTTC. Translated, it gives CSVGASYGYTF. The rearrangement links TRBV29-1 to TRBJ1-2, with D hard to call. Germline V gene data show CDR1 as SQVTM and CDR2 as ANQGSEA. Trimming shortened V by 4 bases and J by 5 bases, and 8 bases separated the two germline ends. The CDR3 consists of 11 residues.

This clone is medium-sized. Other DNA sequences in the same sample also yield this CDR3. V is TRBV12-3 or TRBV12-4 and J is TRBJ1-4; 9 nucleotides match TRBD1. J lost 7 bases, V lost 3 bases, and 0 bases had no gene match. The CDR3 has 13 amino acids. CDR3 in amino acids: CASSLGQGEKLFF. DNA of the CDR3: TGTGCCAGCAGTTTGGGACAGGGTGAAAAACTGTTTTTT.

J is TRBJ2-7 and V is TRBV6-1; a weak D match, TRBD1 (6 bases). CDR1 is MNHNS and CDR2 is SASEGT in the germline V gene. The CDR3 runs 17 residues. V lost 1 base, J lost 5 bases, and 21 bases lay in between. The CDR3 region has the DNA TGTGCCAGCAGTGAAGGAGGAACTTTACAGGGACGCCACGAGCAGTACTTC. This encodes CASSEGGTLQGRHEQYF.

This clone has only one observation. The CDR3 bases are TGTGCCAGCAGTTTAGCAGGGAACACTGAAGCTTTCTTT. Translating it yields CASSLAGNTEAFF. The chain is built from TRBV27 and TRBJ1-1; D remains unclear. CDR1 MNHEY and CDR2 SMNVEV come from the germline V gene (reference sequence). This CDR3 is built from 13 residues. V was trimmed by 2 bases and J by 1 base, leaving 5 bases between them.

The chain employs TRBV6-2 or TRBV6-3 and TRBJ1-1, with unresolved D. Looked up from germline, CDR1 is MNHEY and CDR2 is SVGEGT. This CDR3 is 14 amino acids long. V was trimmed by 6 bases and J by 8 bases, leaving 19 bases between them. The CDR3 DNA reads as TGTGCCAGCAGCTATAGCTGGAGGGTGAAGGAAGCTTTCTTT. This codes for CASSYSWRVKEAFF.

This chain joins TRBV6-5 and TRBJ2-3, with D tentatively TRBD1 (5 bases). V lost 2 bases and J 3 bases, leaving 12 bases between the germline ends. The CDR3 contains 15 residues. Germline CDR1 reads MNHEY; CDR2 reads SVGAGI. In DNA form, the CDR3 reads TGTGCCAGCAGTTACAGGGGATTGAGGACAGATACGCAGTATTTT. It translates to CASSYRGLRTDTQYF.

This clone was observed once. The chain is built from TRBV18 and TRBJ2-1; 8 bases agree with TRBD2. CDR3 size: 16 residues. V shed 2 bases, J shed 9 bases, and the junction held 12 bases outside the gene matches. Germline loops: CDR1 KGHSH, CDR2 LQKENI. Written as DNA, the CDR3 is TGTGCCAGCTCACCAAAAAAAGAGCGGGAGTTGGTTGAGCAGTTCTTC. Its protein product is CASSPKKERELVEQFF.

This chain links TRBV6-5 with TRBJ1-3; 7 positions agree with TRBD1. In germline, CDR1 is MNHEY, CDR2 SVGAGI. Trimming cost V 10 bases and J 0 bases; bases outside gene matches: 6. This CDR3 has 14 residues. The CDR3 spells CATIPGGSGNTIYF. In nucleotides, the CDR3 is TGTGCCACCATACCAGGGGGCTCTGGAAACACCATATATTTT.

Details on this clone: Other DNA sequences in the sample encode the same CDR3. V usage is TRBV18 and J usage is TRBJ1-1, with unresolved D. The CDR3 extends over 15 amino acids. V gave up 3 bases and J gave up 0 bases, with 11 bases separating them. Per germline, CDR1 KGHSH and CDR2 LQKENI. This CDR3 is CASSPLGGLNTEAFF. The CDR3 coding sequence is TGTGCCAGCTCACCCTTGGGAGGACTGAACACTGAAGCTTTCTTT.

CDR3 residues: CASPCQGQVLCTDTQYF. DNA of the CDR3: TGTGCCAGCCCATGTCAGGGACAGGTCTTATGCACAGATACGCAGTATTTT. This rearrangement joins TRBV9 to TRBJ2-3; 8 bases map to TRBD1. This CDR3 has 17 residues. Germline values: CDR1 SGDLS, CDR2 YYNGEE. The trim removed 7 bases at V and 1 base at J, leaving 14 bases unmatched.

In its sample, this clone was seen a few times. The genes are TRBV7-3 and TRBJ2-4, with TRBD2 identical over 9 bases. The CDR3 runs 18 residues. J gave up 0 bases and V 1 base, and 7 bases lay outside the gene matches. The V gene's germline CDR1 is SGHTA and CDR2 FQGTGA. The DNA for the CDR3 is TGTGCCAGCAGCTTAAGGGAAGCGGGAGGTCTAGCCAAAAACATTCAGTACTTC. This sequence encodes CASSLREAGGLAKNIQYF.

V is TRBV3-1 (or the pseudogene TRBV3-2) and J is TRBJ2-2; TRBD1 matches 7 bases. Germline CDR1 is LGHDT and CDR2 is YNNKEL (reference sequence). The CDR3 length is 15 residues. V shed 1 base, J shed 5 bases, and the junction held 4 bases outside the gene matches. Written as DNA, the CDR3 is TGTGCCAGCAGCCAAGGGACAGGAAGTACCGGGGAGCTGTTTTTT. Amino acids: CASSQGTGSTGELFF.

The rearrangement links TRBV6-6 to TRBJ1-1; D remains unclear. V was cut by 3 bases and J by 1 base, with 15 bases left in between. The CDR3 totals 16 residues. Germline CDR1 is MNHNY and CDR2 is SVGAGI (reference sequence). CDR3 nucleotide sequence: TGTGCCAGCAGTTATCACCCCCCCTCAGGGAACACTGAAGCTTTCTTT. Protein product: CASSYHPPSGNTEAFF.

This chain connects TRBV4-3 to TRBJ2-7; TRBD1 is a possible D gene (5 bases). V gave up 0 bases and J gave up 6 bases, with 15 bases separating them. This CDR3 is built from 15 residues. CDR1 LGHNA and CDR2 YSLEER come from the germline V gene. As DNA, the CDR3 is TGCGCCAGCAGCCAAGATGGTCTTCAGGGCCGCGAGCAGTACTTC. It encodes CASSQDGLQGREQYF.